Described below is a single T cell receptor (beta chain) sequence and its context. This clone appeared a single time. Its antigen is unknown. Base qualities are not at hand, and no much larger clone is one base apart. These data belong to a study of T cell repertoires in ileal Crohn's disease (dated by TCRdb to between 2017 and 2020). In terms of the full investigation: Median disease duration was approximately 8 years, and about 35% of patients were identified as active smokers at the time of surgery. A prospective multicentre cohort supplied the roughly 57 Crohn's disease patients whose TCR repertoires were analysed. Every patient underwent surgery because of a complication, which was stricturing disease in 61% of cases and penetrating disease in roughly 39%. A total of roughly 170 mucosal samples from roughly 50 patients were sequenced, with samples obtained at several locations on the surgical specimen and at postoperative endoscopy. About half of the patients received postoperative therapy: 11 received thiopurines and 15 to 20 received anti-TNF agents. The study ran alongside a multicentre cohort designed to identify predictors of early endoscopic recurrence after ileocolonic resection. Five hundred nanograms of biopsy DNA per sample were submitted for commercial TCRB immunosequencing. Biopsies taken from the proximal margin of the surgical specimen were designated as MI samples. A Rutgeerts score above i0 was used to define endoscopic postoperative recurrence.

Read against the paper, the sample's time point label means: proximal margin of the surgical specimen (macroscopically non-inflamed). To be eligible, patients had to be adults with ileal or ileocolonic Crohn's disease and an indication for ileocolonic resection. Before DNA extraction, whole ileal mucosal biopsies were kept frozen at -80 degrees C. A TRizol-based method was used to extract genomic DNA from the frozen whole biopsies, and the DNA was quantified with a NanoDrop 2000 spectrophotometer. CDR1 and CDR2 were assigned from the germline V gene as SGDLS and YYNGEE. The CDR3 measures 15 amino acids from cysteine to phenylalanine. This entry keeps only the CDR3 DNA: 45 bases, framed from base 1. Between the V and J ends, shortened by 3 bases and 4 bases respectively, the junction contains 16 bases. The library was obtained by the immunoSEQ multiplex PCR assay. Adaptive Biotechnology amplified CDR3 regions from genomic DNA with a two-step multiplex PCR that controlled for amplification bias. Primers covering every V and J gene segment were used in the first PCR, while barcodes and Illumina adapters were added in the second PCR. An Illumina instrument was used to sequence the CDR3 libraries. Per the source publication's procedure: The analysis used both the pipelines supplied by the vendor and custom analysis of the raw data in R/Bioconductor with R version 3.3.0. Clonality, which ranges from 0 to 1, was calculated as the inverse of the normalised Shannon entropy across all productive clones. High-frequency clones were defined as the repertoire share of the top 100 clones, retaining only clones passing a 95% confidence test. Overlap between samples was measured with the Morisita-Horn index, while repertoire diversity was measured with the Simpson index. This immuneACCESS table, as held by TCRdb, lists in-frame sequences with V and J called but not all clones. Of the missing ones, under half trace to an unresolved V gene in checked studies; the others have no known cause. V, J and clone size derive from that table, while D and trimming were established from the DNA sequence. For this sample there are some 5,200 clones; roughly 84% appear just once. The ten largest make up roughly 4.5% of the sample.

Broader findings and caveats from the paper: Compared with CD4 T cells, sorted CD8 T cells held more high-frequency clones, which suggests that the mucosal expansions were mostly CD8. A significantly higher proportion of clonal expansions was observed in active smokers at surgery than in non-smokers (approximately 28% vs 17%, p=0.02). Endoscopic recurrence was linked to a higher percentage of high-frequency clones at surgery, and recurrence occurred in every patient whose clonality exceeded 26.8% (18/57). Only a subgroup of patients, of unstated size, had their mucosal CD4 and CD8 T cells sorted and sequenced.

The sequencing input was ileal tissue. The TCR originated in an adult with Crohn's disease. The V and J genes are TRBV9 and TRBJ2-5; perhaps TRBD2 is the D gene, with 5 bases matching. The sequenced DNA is TGTGCCAGCAGCGCCTCCCATAGCGTGCCAGAGACCCAGTACTTC. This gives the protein CASSASHSVPETQYF.